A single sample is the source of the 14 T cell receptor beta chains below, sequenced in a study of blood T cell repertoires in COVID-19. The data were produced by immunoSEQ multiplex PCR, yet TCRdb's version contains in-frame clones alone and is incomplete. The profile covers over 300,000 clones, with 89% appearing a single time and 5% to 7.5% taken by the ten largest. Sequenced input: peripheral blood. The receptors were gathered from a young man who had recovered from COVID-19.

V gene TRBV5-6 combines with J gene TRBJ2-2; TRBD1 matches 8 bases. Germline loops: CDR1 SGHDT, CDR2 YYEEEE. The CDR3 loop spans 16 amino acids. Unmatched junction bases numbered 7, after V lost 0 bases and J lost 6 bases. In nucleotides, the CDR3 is TGTGCCAGCAGCTTGGAACCGGACAGGGTGCCCGGGGAGCTGTTTTTT. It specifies CASSLEPDRVPGELFF.

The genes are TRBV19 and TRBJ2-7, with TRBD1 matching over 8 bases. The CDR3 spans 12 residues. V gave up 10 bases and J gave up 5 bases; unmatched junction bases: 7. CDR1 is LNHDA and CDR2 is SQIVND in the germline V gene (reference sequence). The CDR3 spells CATRTGPHEQYF. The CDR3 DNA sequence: TGTGCCACCAGGACAGGGCCCCACGAGCAGTACTTC.

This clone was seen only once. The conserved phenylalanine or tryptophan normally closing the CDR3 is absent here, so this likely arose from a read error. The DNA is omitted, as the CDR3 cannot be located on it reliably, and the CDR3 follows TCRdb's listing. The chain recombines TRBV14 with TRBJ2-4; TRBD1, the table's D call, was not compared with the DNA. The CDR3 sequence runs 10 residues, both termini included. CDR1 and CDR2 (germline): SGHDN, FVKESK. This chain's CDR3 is CASSQVGAAV.

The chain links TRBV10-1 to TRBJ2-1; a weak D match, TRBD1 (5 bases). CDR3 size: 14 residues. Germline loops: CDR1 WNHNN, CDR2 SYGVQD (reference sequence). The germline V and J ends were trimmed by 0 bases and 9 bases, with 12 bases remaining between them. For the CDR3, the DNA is TGCGCCAGCAGTGAGTCGAACGGAAGGGGTGAGCAGTTCTTC. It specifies CASSESNGRGEQFF.

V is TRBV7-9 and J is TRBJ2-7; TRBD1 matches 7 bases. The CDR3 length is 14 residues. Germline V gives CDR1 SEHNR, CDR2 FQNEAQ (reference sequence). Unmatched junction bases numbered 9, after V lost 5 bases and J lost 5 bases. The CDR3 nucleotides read TGTGCCAGCAGCCTAGGGACAGCCCAAGACGAGCAGTACTTC. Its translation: CASSLGTAQDEQYF.

Here the CDR3 DNA reads TGTGCCAGCAGCTTAGGCCCGGTGGCAGGGGTTGGCACTGAAGCTTTCTTT. It yields the protein CASSLGPVAGVGTEAFF. This sequence joins TRBV7-9 and TRBJ1-1; D might be TRBD1 (6 bases). Trimming removed 1 base at V and 4 bases at J, with 19 bases between. From germline, CDR1 is SEHNR and CDR2 FQNEAQ (reference sequence). The CDR3 is made up of 17 amino acids.

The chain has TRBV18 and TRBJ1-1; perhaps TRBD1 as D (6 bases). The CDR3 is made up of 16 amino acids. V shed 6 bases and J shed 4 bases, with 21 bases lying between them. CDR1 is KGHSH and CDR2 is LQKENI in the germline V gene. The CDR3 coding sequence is TGTGCCAGCTCCCAAAACCCATTACAGGGCGGCACTGAAGCTTTCTTT. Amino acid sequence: CASSQNPLQGGTEAFF.

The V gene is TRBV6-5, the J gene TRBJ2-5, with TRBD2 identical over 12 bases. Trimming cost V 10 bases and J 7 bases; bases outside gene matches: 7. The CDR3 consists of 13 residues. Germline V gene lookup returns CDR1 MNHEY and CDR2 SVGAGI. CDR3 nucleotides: TGTGCCAACGGACTAGCGGGAAAGGGGACCCAGTACTTC. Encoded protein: CANGLAGKGTQYF.

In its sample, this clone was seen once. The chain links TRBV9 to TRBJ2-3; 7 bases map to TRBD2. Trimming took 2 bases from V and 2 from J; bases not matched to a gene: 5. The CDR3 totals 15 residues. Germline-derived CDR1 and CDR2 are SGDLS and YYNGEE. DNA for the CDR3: TGTGCCAGCAGCGTGGGAGGGTTCCTCACAGATACGCAGTATTTT. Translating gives CASSVGGFLTDTQYF. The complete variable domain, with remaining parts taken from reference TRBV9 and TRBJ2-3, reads DSGVTQTPKHLITATGQRVTLRCSPRSGDLSVYWYQQSLDQGLQFLIQYYNGEERAKGNILERFSAQQFPDLHSELNLSSLELGDSALYFCASSVGGFLTDTQYFGPGTRLTVL.

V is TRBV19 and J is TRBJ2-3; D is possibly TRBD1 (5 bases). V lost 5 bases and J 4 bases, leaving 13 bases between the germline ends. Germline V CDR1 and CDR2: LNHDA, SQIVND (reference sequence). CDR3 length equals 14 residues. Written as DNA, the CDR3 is TGTGCCAGTAGTGGCTTAGGGGCCCCAGATACGCAGTATTTT. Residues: CASSGLGAPDTQYF.

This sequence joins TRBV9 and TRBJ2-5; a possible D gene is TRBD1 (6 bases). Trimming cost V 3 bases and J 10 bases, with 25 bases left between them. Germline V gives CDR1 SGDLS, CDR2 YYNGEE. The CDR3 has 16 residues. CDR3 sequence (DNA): TGTGCCAGCAGCGAAATGGACAGCCAGCATCGCGAGGACCAGTACTTC. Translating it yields CASSEMDSQHREDQYF.

CDR3 bases: TGTGCCAGCAGCCTTTCGGGGACAGGCCTAATGAGAAATGAAAAACTGTTTTTT. This encodes CASSLSGTGLMRNEKLFF. The J gene is TRBJ1-4, the V gene TRBV7-8; 8 bases agree with TRBD1. The CDR3 has 18 residues. CDR1 is SGHVS and CDR2 is FQNEAQ in the germline V gene. The ends lost 5 bases at V and 5 bases at J; junction bases unmatched: 16.

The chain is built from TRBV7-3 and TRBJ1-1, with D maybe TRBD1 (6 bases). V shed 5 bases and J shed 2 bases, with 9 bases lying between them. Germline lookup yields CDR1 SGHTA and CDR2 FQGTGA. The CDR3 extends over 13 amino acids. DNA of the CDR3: TGTGCCAGCAGCCAGGACAGAAACACTGAAGCTTTCTTT. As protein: CASSQDRNTEAFF.

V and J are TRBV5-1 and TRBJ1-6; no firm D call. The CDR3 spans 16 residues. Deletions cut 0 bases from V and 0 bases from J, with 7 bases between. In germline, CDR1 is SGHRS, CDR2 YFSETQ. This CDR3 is CASSLGGSSYNSPLHF. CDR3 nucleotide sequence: TGCGCCAGCAGCTTGGGCGGTAGCTCCTATAATTCACCCCTCCACTTT. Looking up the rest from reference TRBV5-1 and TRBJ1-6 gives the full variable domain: KAGVTQTPRYLIKTRGQQVTLSCSPISGHRSVSWYQQTPGQGLQFLFEYFSETQRNKGNFPGRFSGRQFSNSRSEMNVSTLELGDSALYLCASSLGGSSYNSPLHFGNGTRLTVT.